Listed below are T cell receptor beta chains from one sample, sequenced in a study of cytomegalovirus exposure and HLA in healthy donors. Sequencing was performed with immunoSEQ multiplex PCR; in TCRdb, only in-frame clones are kept and a portion is missing. The table lists 150,000 to 200,000 clones, under 80% of them singletons. Source material: PBMCs. These receptors originate from a female donor in good health and CMV-seronegative. Both conserved end residues are part of each CDR3. Each record gives: J gene, clone size, D gene, V gene, CDR3 protein, CDR3 DNA. D genes are given only for firm matches. Expanded clones are given a class, and other clones once, few, many or no size at all.

>TRBJ1-5|.|.|TRBV29-1
CSVEEAQGPFLDQPQHF
TGCAGCGTTGAAGAGGCCCAGGGGCCCTTCCTTGATCAGCCCCAGCATTTT
>TRBJ2-4|.|.|TRBV28
CASEGGILAKNIQYF
TGTGCCAGTGAGGGCGGGATTCTAGCCAAAAACATTCAGTACTTC
>TRBJ1-5|.|TRBD1|TRBV6-5
CASRRQGEKTQPQHF
TGTGCCAGCAGACGCCAGGGGGAGAAGACTCAGCCCCAGCATTTT
>TRBJ2-2|.|.|TRBV11-3
CASSLGAAEGAGELFF
TGTGCCAGCAGCTTAGGGGCAGCAGAAGGGGCCGGGGAGCTGTTTTTT
>TRBJ2-1|few|.|TRBV4-1
CASSQEAGGNEQFF
TGCGCCAGCAGCCAAGAGGCCGGGGGCAATGAGCAGTTCTTC
>TRBJ2-5|.|TRBD2|TRBV28
CASSGPGLAAQETQYF
TGTGCCAGCAGTGGCCCCGGACTAGCGGCACAAGAGACCCAGTACTTC
>TRBJ1-2|few|.|TRBV9
CASSHERGDYGYTF
TGTGCCAGCAGCCACGAGCGGGGGGACTATGGCTACACCTTC
>TRBJ2-5|.|.|TRBV7-8
CASSLMGSQETQYF
TGTGCCAGCAGCTTAATGGGCAGCCAAGAGACCCAGTACTTC
>TRBJ2-5|once|.|TRBV7-9
CSSSSRETQYF
TGTTCCAGCAGCTCGAGAGAGACCCAGTACTTC
>TRBJ1-2|.|.|TRBV13
CASSTTTGVEYGYTF
TGTGCCAGCAGCACCACGACAGGAGTGGAGTATGGCTACACCTTC